This record looks at one T cell receptor beta chain sequence and its context. Its antigen is currently unknown. The repertoire was sequenced with immunoSEQ multiplex PCR; TCRdb's copy has only in-frame clones and lacks some. Altogether approximately 23,000 clones are present, 78% being singletons, with the ten largest covering 0.35% to 0.45%. The data originate from a study of STAT5B mutations in CD4+ large granular lymphocyte leukemia. The V and J ends lost 8 bases and 1 base respectively, with 2 bases between them. Germline-derived CDR1 and CDR2 are SEHNR and FQNEAQ (reference sequence). The CDR3 contains 11 residues. Findings and caveats of the study: Main leukemic clonotypes were patient-specific, but about 26% appeared at low frequency elsewhere. CD4-sorted patient repertoires seemed more clonal than healthy CD4+ repertoires. Without HLA matching, higher CD4+ than CD8+ T-LGLL clonality could reflect small sample size. 8/27 top patient clones versus 2/35 control clones were TRBV06-family.

The V and J genes are TRBV7-9 and TRBJ2-2, with no clear D. The sequence was obtained from a human donor in good health. Sample: CD4+ T cells from blood buffy coats. CDR3 protein: CASQNTGELFF. The CDR3, as DNA: TGTGCCAGCCAGAACACCGGGGAGCTGTTTTTT.